This T cell receptor (beta chain) appears in the sequencing data of a study of T cells in Graves' hyperthyroidism and ophthalmopathy. Diagnoses used clinical symptoms, serum thyroxine and TRAb, thyroid ultrasound and orbital computed tomography. V gave up 3 bases and J gave up 2 bases; unmatched junction bases: 4. This CDR3 comprises 14 residues. Germline V gene lookup returns CDR1 MGHDK and CDR2 SYGVNS. Amplification targeted TCR beta CDR3 regions from RNA transcripts. HTBI primers drove first-round RT-PCR of the TCR CDR3. TCRdb fed the multiplex PCR reads into MiXCR, producing one record per CDR3 protein. The table lists more than 550,000 distinct CDR3 sequences, 45% of them singletons.

This receptor was obtained from an adult man with Graves' disease, either hyperthyroidism or ophthalmopathy (not recorded which). The source material was peripheral blood or thyroid tissue (not recorded which). The chain is built from TRBV25-1 and TRBJ2-7, with 7 bases identical to TRBD1. The CDR3 protein is CASSDFGQAYEQYF. The CDR3 DNA reads as TGTGCCAGCAGTGACTTCGGACAGGCCTACGAGCAGTACTTC.